One sample yielded the 13 T cell receptor beta chains listed below, sequenced in a study of CD8+ T cells in alopecia areata. RNA was extracted and reverse transcribed into cDNA as the sequencing template. TCRdb keeps only in-frame clones here, not all; method: immunoSEQ multiplex PCR. Here the sample spans 100,000 to 150,000 clones, 45% to 50% being singletons. Sequenced material: CD8+ T cells sorted from blood, taken at week 0. The receptors were sampled from a human donor with alopecia areata.

The genes are TRBV29-1 and TRBJ1-1; D is perhaps TRBD1 (5 bases). The CDR3 length is 12 residues. Per germline, CDR1 SQVTM and CDR2 ANQGSEA. Trimming took off 7 bases at V and 4 bases at J, with 13 bases between the two ends. The DNA of the CDR3 is TGCAGCGGCCGGTGGGGCGGCACTGAAGCTTTCTTT. Translating gives CSGRWGGTEAFF.

The chain is built from TRBV29-1 and TRBJ2-2; D is possibly TRBD2 (5 bases). V was clipped by 4 bases and J by 1 base, with 7 bases between them. Germline values: CDR1 SQVTM, CDR2 ANQGSEA. The CDR3 is made up of 13 amino acids. The CDR3 DNA reads TGCAGCGTTGTCCGGGGGAACACCGGGGAGCTGTTTTTT. This codes for CSVVRGNTGELFF.

The chain links TRBV27 to TRBJ2-2, with 11 bases identical to TRBD1. The length of the CDR3 is 17 residues. Germline V gene data show CDR1 as MNHEY and CDR2 as SMNVEV (reference sequence). The V segment lost 5 bases and the J segment 6 bases; nucleotides outside the gene matches: 11. CDR3: CASSLLRRDRGAGELFF. The CDR3 coding sequence is TGTGCCAGCAGTCTCCTCCGCCGGGACAGGGGGGCCGGGGAGCTGTTTTTT.

This chain links TRBV6-5 with TRBJ2-7; D possibly corresponds to TRBD1 (6 bases). Trimming shortened V by 4 bases and J by 0 bases, and 13 bases separated the two germline ends. The germline gives CDR1 MNHEY, CDR2 SVGAGI. This CDR3 has 15 amino acids. The CDR3 region is CASSFNRDNSYEQYF. CDR3 coding DNA: TGTGCCAGCAGTTTCAACCGGGACAACTCCTACGAGCAGTACTTC.

This clone showed up many times. The identical CDR3 is also encoded by other nucleotide sequences in the sample. This chain connects TRBV6-1 to TRBJ2-2, with D hard to call. CDR1 is MNHNS and CDR2 is SASEGT in the germline V gene. V lost 1 base to trimming and J lost 3 bases, with 3 bases between them. The CDR3 covers 13 residues. This CDR3 reads CASSEGDTGELFF. Here the CDR3 DNA reads TGTGCCAGCAGTGAAGGGGACACCGGGGAGCTGTTTTTT.

The rearrangement joins TRBV2 to TRBJ1-1; D is ambiguous. The CDR3 length is 13 residues. Germline values: CDR1 SNHLY, CDR2 FYNNEI. Trimming cost V 3 bases and J 1 base, with 6 bases left between them. The CDR3 DNA is TGTGCCAGCAGTGATGCAGGGAACACTGAAGCTTTCTTT. It specifies CASSDAGNTEAFF. The variable domain in full, with the rest retrieved from reference TRBV2 and TRBJ1-1, is EPEVTQTPSHQVTQMGQEVILRCVPISNHLYFYWYRQILGQKVEFLVSFYNNEISEKSEIFDDQFSVERPDGSNFTLKIRSTKLEDSAMYFCASSDAGNTEAFFGQGTRLTVV.

The chain recombines TRBV4-1 with TRBJ2-3; 12 nucleotides agree with TRBD2. With V trimmed by 5 bases and J by 6 bases, 9 bases remained unmatched. The CDR3 totals 16 residues. Looked up from germline, CDR1 is MGHRA and CDR2 is YSYEKL. The DNA for the CDR3 is TGCGCCAGCAGCTCACGACTAGCGGGGGCAGGGGATACGCAGTATTTT. As protein: CASSSRLAGAGDTQYF.

The chain carries TRBV18 and TRBJ2-7; tentative D call: TRBD2 (6 bases). V was trimmed by 3 bases and J by 4 bases, leaving 10 bases between them. CDR1 KGHSH and CDR2 LQKENI come from the germline V gene. CDR3 size: 13 residues. Written as DNA, the CDR3 is TGTGCCAGCTCACCCCGGGACTTATACGAGCAGTACTTC. It specifies CASSPRDLYEQYF.

This clone was recorded a few times. V is TRBV29-1 and J is TRBJ1-1, with a possible D match to TRBD1 (5 bases). V shed 4 bases and J shed 1 base, with 13 bases lying between them. This CDR3 contains 14 residues. The germline V gene encodes CDR1 SQVTM and CDR2 ANQGSEA. The CDR3 region is CSVGGDLRNTEAFF. For the CDR3, the DNA is TGCAGCGTTGGGGGGGACCTACGGAACACTGAAGCTTTCTTT.

V and J are TRBV4-3 and TRBJ2-1; the match to TRBD2 covers 9 bases. V was clipped by 0 bases and J by 9 bases; unmatched bases: 12. CDR3 length: 17 residues. Germline CDR1 LGHNA, CDR2 YSLEER. CDR3 nucleotides: TGCGCCAGCAGCCAAGATGTGGCGGGGGGGCTAATAGGTGAGCAGTTCTTC. Translation gives CASSQDVAGGLIGEQFF.

The gene calls are TRBV7-8 and TRBJ2-5; perhaps TRBD2 as D (5 bases). This CDR3 has 12 residues. CDR1 and CDR2 (germline): SGHVS, FQNEAQ. The germline V and J ends were trimmed by 7 bases and 3 bases, with 9 bases remaining between them. CDR3 DNA sequence: TGTGCCAGCAAACTCGGGGAAGAGACCCAGTACTTC. Translated: CASKLGEETQYF.

This chain connects TRBV27 to TRBJ2-1; 8 nucleotides line up with TRBD1. This CDR3 is 14 amino acids long. V shed 3 bases and J 6 bases; nucleotides not matched to a gene: 4. The germline V gene has CDR1 MNHEY and CDR2 SMNVEV (reference sequence). CDR3 nucleotide sequence: TGTGCCAGCAGTTTCCAGGGGGCTCTCAATGAGCAGTTCTTC. As protein: CASSFQGALNEQFF.

This CDR3 reads CASSLWGGRSSYNSPLHF. The CDR3 DNA sequence: TGTGCCAGCAGCCTCTGGGGGGGGCGGAGCTCCTATAATTCACCCCTCCACTTT. The genes are TRBV7-8 and TRBJ1-6; a possible D gene is TRBD1 (6 bases). Trimming removed 5 bases at V and 0 bases at J, with 17 bases between. This CDR3 is 18 amino acids long. Germline V gene sequence: CDR1 SGHVS, CDR2 FQNEAQ.